The 8 T cell receptor beta chains presented below share a single source sample, sequenced in a study of OX40 agonist ivuxolimab in advanced cancers. The protocol was immunoSEQ multiplex PCR, while the TCRdb copy is restricted to in-frame clones and leaves out a portion. The sample shows some 11,000 clones, 65% to 85% of them seen only once. Sample: CD4+ or CD8+ T cells sorted from blood, taken in a trial of the OX40 agonist ivuxolimab. These receptors came from an adult with an advanced solid tumor such as melanoma, head and neck, liver or kidney cancer.

The chain links TRBV27 to TRBJ2-5; 8 nucleotides match TRBD2. The CDR3 length is 19 residues. The germline CDR1 and CDR2 sequences are MNHEY and SMNVEV (reference sequence). The V and J ends lost 0 bases and 0 bases, in that order; junction bases with no gene match: 12. The CDR3 loop is CASSLSPGLAGPHQETQYF. The CDR3 coding sequence is TGTGCCAGCAGTTTATCTCCCGGGTTAGCGGGACCTCACCAAGAGACCCAGTACTTC.

This CDR3 reads CASSSQGLDTQYF. The CDR3 DNA sequence: TGTGCCAGCAGTTCGCAGGGTTTAGATACGCAGTATTTT. The chain recombines TRBV27 with TRBJ2-3, with D maybe TRBD1 (5 bases). CDR1 is MNHEY and CDR2 is SMNVEV in the germline V gene (reference sequence). This CDR3 region has 13 residues. Trimming left V 4 bases short and J 5 bases short, with 10 bases between.

In DNA form, the CDR3 reads TGTGCCAGTAGTATCGGGGGGGACACTGAAGCTTTCTTT. Its protein is CASSIGGDTEAFF. V is TRBV19 and J is TRBJ1-1, with a possible D match to TRBD1 (5 bases). CDR1 and CDR2 (germline): LNHDA, SQIVND (reference sequence). The V and J ends lost 3 bases and 3 bases respectively, with 8 bases between them. The CDR3 is 13 amino acids.

The chain employs TRBV27 and TRBJ2-7; D possibly corresponds to TRBD2 (6 bases). The CDR3 is 14 residues long. In germline, CDR1 is MNHEY, CDR2 SMNVEV (reference sequence). The ends were cut back, 3 bases at V and 3 bases at J, with 12 bases in the middle. In nucleotides, the CDR3 is TGTGCCAGCAGTTTTTTCGGGGGTGACTACGAGCAGTACTTC. Its translation: CASSFFGGDYEQYF.

The rearrangement links TRBV2 to TRBJ1-2; 9 bases align to TRBD1. The junction had 6 bases not matched to a gene; V was cut back by 4 bases and J by 6 bases. This CDR3 is 14 amino acids long. In germline, CDR1 is SNHLY, CDR2 FYNNEI. Here the CDR3 reads CASSGWTGEDGYTF. As DNA, the CDR3 is TGTGCCAGCAGTGGCTGGACAGGGGAGGATGGCTACACCTTC.

This clone was seen only once. This chain joins TRBV19 and TRBJ2-3, with a weak D call TRBD2 (6 bases). Germline assignment: CDR1 LNHDA and CDR2 SQIVND (reference sequence). V was trimmed by 0 bases and J by 1 base, leaving 8 bases between them. This CDR3 is 15 amino acids long. The CDR3 loop reads CASSIDASGTDTQYF. DNA of the CDR3: TGTGCCAGTAGTATAGATGCTAGCGGCACAGATACGCAGTATTTT.

The chain recombines TRBV6-5 with TRBJ2-2, with a tentative D call TRBD2 (6 bases). The length of the CDR3 is 16 residues. V was shortened by 0 bases and J by 2 bases, with 10 bases between the two germline ends. Germline loops: CDR1 MNHEY, CDR2 SVGAGI. The CDR3 nucleotides read TGTGCCAGCAGTTACTCGGCGGGAATAAACACCGGGGAGCTGTTTTTT. Translation: CASSYSAGINTGELFF.

This clone was counted only a few times. This chain links TRBV6-1 with TRBJ2-1; 8 nucleotides align to TRBD2. V dropped 4 bases and J dropped 7; count of bases not matched to a gene: 9. Germline assignment: CDR1 MNHNS and CDR2 SASEGT. The CDR3 covers 15 residues. The CDR3 sequence: CASSVDGGASNEQFF. CDR3 DNA sequence: TGTGCCAGCAGTGTTGACGGGGGGGCTAGTAATGAGCAGTTCTTC.